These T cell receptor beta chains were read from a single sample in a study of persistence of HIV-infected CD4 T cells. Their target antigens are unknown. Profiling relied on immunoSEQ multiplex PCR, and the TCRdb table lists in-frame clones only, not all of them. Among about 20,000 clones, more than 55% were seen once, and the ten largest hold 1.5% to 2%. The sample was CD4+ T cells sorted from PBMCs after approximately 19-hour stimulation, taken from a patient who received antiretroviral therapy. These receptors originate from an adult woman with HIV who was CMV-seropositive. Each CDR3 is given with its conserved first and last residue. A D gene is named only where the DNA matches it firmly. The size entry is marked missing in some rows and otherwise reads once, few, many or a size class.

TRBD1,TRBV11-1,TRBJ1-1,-,TGTGCCAGCAGCTTAAACAGGGGTGGTGAAGCTTTCTTT,CASSLNRGGEAFF
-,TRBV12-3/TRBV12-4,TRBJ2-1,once,TGTGCCAGCAGTTCGACAGGTGGCGATGAGCAGTTCTTC,CASSSTGGDEQFF
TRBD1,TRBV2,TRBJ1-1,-,TGTGCCAGCAGCCCGACCGGGACAGGGGACACTGAAGCTTTCTTT,CASSPTGTGDTEAFF
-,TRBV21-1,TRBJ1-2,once,TGTGCCAGCAGCAACCGCGAAGCGGAAGACAGGTACCTAACTGGCTACACCTTC,CASSNREAEDRYLTGYTF
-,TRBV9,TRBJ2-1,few,TGTGCCAGCAGCGTAGGGACTCTTTTAGCGCTTACGGAGCAGTTCTTC,CASSVGTLLALTEQFF
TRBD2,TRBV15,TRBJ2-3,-,TGTGCCATCGGACTAGCAAACACAGATACGCAGTATTTT,CAIGLANTDTQYF
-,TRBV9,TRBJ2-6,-,TGTGCCAGCAGCGCGGGGACCCTTGGGGCCAACGTCCTGACTTTC,CASSAGTLGANVLTF
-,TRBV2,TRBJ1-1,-,TGTGCCAGCAGTGAGGGTCCGGGCACTGAAGCTTTCTTT,CASSEGPGTEAFF
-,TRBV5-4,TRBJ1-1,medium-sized,TGTGCCAGCAGCCCACAAAACAGGGACCCTGAAGCTTTCTTT,CASSPQNRDPEAFF
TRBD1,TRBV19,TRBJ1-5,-,TGTGCCAGTAGTCAGGACAGGGGGGGTAGACAGCCCCAGCATTTT,CASSQDRGGRQPQHF
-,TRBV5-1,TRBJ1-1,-,TGCGCCAGCAGATTGGGCGTCGGGCCCAGAGGAATGAACACTGAAGCTTTCTTT,CASRLGVGPRGMNTEAFF
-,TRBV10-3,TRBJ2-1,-,TGTGCCATCAGCCCGGACCTTGGGAACAATGAGCAGTTCTTC,CAISPDLGNNEQFF
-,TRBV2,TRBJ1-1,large,TGTGCCAGCAGTGAAACGGGGTGGAACGGTGAAGCTTTCTTT,CASSETGWNGEAFF
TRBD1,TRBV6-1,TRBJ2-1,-,TGTGCCAGCAGTGAATGGGCACAGGGGGTCTACAATGAGCAGTTCTTC,CASSEWAQGVYNEQFF
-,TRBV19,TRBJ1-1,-,TGTGCCAGTAGTTCATATACAGGGTCTTTTAGCACTGAAGCTTTCTTT,CASSSYTGSFSTEAFF
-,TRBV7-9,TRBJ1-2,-,TGTGCCAGCAGCCTCCAGGGGACTAACTATGGCTACACCTTC,CASSLQGTNYGYTF
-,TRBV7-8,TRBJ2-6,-,TGTGCCAGCAGCTTAGGACAGTTCATAGGTTCTGGGGCCAACGTCCTGACTTTC,CASSLGQFIGSGANVLTF
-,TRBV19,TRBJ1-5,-,TGTGCCAGTAGTCCCGGACATGTCGAGGGAAATCAGCCCCAGCATTTT,CASSPGHVEGNQPQHF
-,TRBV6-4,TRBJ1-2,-,TGTGCCAGCAGTGACAGGCCGAACAGTTATGGCTACACCTTC,CASSDRPNSYGYTF
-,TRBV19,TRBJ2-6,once,TGTGCCAGTAAGGCGGGAACCTCTGGGGCCAACGTCCTGACTTTC,CASKAGTSGANVLTF
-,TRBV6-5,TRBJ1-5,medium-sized,TGTGCCAGCAGTTATGCGGCAGGGAGAGATCAGCCCCAGCATTTT,CASSYAAGRDQPQHF
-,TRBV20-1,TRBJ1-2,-,TGCAGTGCCCCTGCCGACTATGGCTACACCTTC,CSAPADYGYTF
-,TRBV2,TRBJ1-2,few,TGTGCCAGCAGTGAACCCCGGGGAGGGTATGGCTACACCTTC,CASSEPRGGYGYTF
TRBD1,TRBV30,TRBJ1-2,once,TGTGCCTGGACCGCAGACAGGGGGCACTATGGCTACACCTTC,CAWTADRGHYGYTF
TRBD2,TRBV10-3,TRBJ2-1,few,TGTGCCATCAGTACCACTAGCGGGGGGGCAATAGAAGTCAATGAGCAGTTCTTC,CAISTTSGGAIEVNEQFF